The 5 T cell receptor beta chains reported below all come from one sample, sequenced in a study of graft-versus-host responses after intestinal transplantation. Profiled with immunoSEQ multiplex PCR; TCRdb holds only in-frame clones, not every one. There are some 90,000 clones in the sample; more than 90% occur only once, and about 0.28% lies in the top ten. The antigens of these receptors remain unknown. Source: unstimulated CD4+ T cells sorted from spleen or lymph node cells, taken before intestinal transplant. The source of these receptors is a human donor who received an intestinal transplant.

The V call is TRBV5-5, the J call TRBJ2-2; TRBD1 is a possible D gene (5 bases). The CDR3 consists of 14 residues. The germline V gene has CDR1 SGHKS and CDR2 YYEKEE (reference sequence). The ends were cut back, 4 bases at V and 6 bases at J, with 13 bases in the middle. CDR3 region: CASSLDTHPGELFF. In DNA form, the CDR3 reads TGTGCCAGCAGCCTGGACACCCACCCCGGGGAGCTGTTTTTT.

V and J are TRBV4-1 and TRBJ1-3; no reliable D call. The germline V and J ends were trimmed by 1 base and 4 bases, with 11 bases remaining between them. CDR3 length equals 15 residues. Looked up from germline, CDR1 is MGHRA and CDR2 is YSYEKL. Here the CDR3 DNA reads TGCGCCAGCAGCCAAGTGTCGGGTTCCGGAAACACCATATATTTT. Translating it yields CASSQVSGSGNTIYF.

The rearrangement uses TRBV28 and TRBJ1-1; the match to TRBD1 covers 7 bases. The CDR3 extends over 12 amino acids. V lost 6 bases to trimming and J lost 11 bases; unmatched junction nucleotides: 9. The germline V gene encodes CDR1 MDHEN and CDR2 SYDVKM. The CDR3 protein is CASSGGTVQAFF. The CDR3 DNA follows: TGTGCCAGCAGCGGAGGGACAGTTCAGGCTTTCTTT. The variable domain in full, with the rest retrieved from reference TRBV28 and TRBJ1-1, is DVKVTQSSRYLVKRTGEKVFLECVQDMDHENMFWYRQDPGLGLRLIYFSYDVKMKEKGDIPEGYSVSREKKERFSLILESASTNQTSMYLCASSGGTVQAFFGQGTRLTVV.

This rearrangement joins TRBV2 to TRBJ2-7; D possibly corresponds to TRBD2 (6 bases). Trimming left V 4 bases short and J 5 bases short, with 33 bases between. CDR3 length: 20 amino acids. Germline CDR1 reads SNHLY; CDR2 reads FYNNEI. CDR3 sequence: CASSVGAAARRRASEDEQYF. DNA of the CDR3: TGTGCCAGCAGTGTCGGGGCGGCAGCCCGCCGGAGGGCAAGTGAGGACGAGCAGTACTTC.

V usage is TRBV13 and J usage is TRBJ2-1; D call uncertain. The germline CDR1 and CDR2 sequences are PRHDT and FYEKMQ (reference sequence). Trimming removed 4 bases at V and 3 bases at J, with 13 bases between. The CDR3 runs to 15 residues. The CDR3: CASSSRPQNYNEQFF. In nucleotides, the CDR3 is TGTGCCAGCAGCTCTCGCCCACAGAACTACAATGAGCAGTTCTTC.